The 18 T cell receptor beta chains below were found in one sample sequenced in a study of blood T cells in healthy people across ages. The use of a sample-barcoded 5' primer and a J-beta primer mix characterized a second PCR of roughly 6 to 12 cycles. TCRdb used MiXCR to reprocess the 5' RACE reads, holding one entry per CDR3 protein. The repertoire consists of 1.5 million to 2 million distinct CDR3 sequences, with under 30% occurring once and the leading ten covering approximately 7.7%. Sequencing input: blood. These receptors all come from a woman aged 25 to 39 in good health.

This clonotype was counted only a few times. J is TRBJ2-3 and V is TRBV20-1, with D tentatively TRBD2 (6 bases). V lost 5 bases to trimming and J lost 0 bases, with 12 bases between them. Germline assignment: CDR1 DFQATT and CDR2 SNEGSKA (reference sequence). The CDR3 length is 14 residues. The CDR3 sequence: CSAASGTSTDTQYF. The CDR3 DNA reads TGCAGTGCTGCCTCCGGGACTAGCACAGATACGCAGTATTTT.

The V gene is TRBV7-9, the J gene TRBJ2-3; TRBD2 matches 12 bases. V was pared by 3 bases and J by 4 bases, with 14 bases of the junction left unmatched. This CDR3 spans 19 amino acids. Per germline, CDR1 SEHNR and CDR2 FQNEAQ (reference sequence). The DNA for the CDR3 is TGTGCCAGCAGCTTTATTAGATTACTAGCGGGGGGCCGATCAGATACGCAGTATTTT. Its translation is CASSFIRLLAGGRSDTQYF.

The chain is built from TRBV12-3 or TRBV12-4 and TRBJ1-2; 7 bases agree with TRBD1. The CDR3 has 14 amino acids. V dropped 6 bases and J dropped 0; count of bases not matched to a gene: 4. CDR3 in amino acids: CASSEGTANYGYTF. The CDR3 coding sequence is TGTGCCAGCAGCGAAGGGACAGCTAACTATGGCTACACCTTC.

In the case of this clonotype: A much more abundant neighbour one base away suggests this may be a read error. This likely comes from a read error, as the CDR3 has no conserved phenylalanine or tryptophan at its end. V is TRBV7-2 and J is TRBJ2-5; 8 bases agree with TRBD2. CDR3 length: 16 residues. Trimming at V came to 6 bases and at J to 2 bases, leaving 11 bases not matched to a gene. Germline V gene lookup returns CDR1 SGHTA and CDR2 FQGNSA. CDR3 loop: CASRTSGTRTQETQYL. Written as DNA, the CDR3 is TGTGCCAGCAGAACATCCGGGACTAGGACACAAGAGACCCAGTACCTC.

The chain links TRBV29-1 to TRBJ1-1; D is ambiguous. V was clipped by 6 bases and J by 4 bases, with 9 bases between them. The CDR3 consists of 11 residues. CDR1 is SQVTM, CDR2 ANQGSEA, per germline. CDR3 residues: CSVADRTEAFF. For the CDR3, the DNA is TGCAGCGTGGCGGACCGCACTGAAGCTTTCTTT. Variable domain in full (rest from reference TRBV29-1 and TRBJ1-1): SAVISQKPSRDICQRGTSLTIQCQVDSQVTMMFWYRQQPGQSLTLIATANQGSEATYESGFVIDKFPISRPNLTFSTLTVSNMSPEDSSIYLCSVADRTEAFFGQGTRLTVV.

This clonotype was counted between two and nine times. This chain connects TRBV30 to TRBJ2-7; D ambiguous. Deletions cut 7 bases from V and 3 bases from J, with 10 bases between. CDR1 and CDR2 from the germline V gene are GTSNPN and SVGIG (reference sequence). CDR3 size: 11 residues. The CDR3 is CAYGDGYEQYF. The CDR3 DNA sequence: TGTGCCTACGGAGATGGCTACGAGCAGTACTTC.

The chain joins TRBV15 to TRBJ2-7, with a weak D call TRBD1 (5 bases). Germline CDR1 and CDR2: LNHNV and YYDKDF (reference sequence). The CDR3 contains 13 residues. V lost 3 bases, J lost 6 bases, and 12 bases lay in between. The CDR3 spells CATSRETDSEQYF. The CDR3, as DNA: TGTGCCACCAGCAGGGAGACAGATTCCGAGCAGTACTTC.

The chain has TRBV7-6 and TRBJ2-5; D is undetermined. This CDR3 region has 13 residues. V dropped 4 bases and J dropped 5 bases, with 11 bases sitting between them. In germline, CDR1 is SGHVS, CDR2 FNYEAQ. CDR3 residues: CASSSAVPETQYF. The CDR3 bases are TGTGCCAGCAGCTCGGCCGTCCCGGAGACCCAGTACTTC.

This clonotype was seen more than once but under ten times. A read error may explain this, as a much larger clone is one base away. The genes are TRBV5-1 and TRBJ2-5; 8 bases fit TRBD2. J gave up 11 bases and V 4 bases, and 13 bases lay outside the gene matches. The V gene's germline CDR1 is SGHRS and CDR2 YFSETQ. The CDR3 extends over 14 amino acids. The CDR3 loop reads CASSPLAGTSEQYF. The CDR3 DNA sequence: TGCGCCAGCAGCCCATTAGCGGGAACAAGTGAGCAGTACTTC.

Comments on this clonotype: The conserved phenylalanine or tryptophan is not found at the CDR3 terminus, so this likely reflects a read error. CDR3 nucleotide sequence: TGTGCTAGTGGTCTCTTACCGGACGTTAACTATGGCTACACCTAC. It translates to CASGLLPDVNYGYTY. The chain is built from TRBV12-5 and TRBJ1-2; no clear D gene. V was trimmed by 5 bases and J by 1 base, leaving 14 bases between them. This CDR3 comprises 15 residues. Germline loops: CDR1 LGHNT, CDR2 FRNRAP.

The rearrangement links TRBV20-1 to TRBJ2-7; 10 nucleotides align to TRBD2. Germline loops: CDR1 DFQATT, CDR2 SNEGSKA (reference sequence). Trimming removed 5 bases from V and 2 bases from J; junction bases left unmatched: 12. This CDR3 region has 16 residues. CDR3 DNA sequence: TGCAGTGCTTCCAAGAAAACCGGGACTAGCGCCTACGAGCAGTACTTC. This translates into CSASKKTGTSAYEQYF.

The chain couples TRBV5-1 to TRBJ2-3; 9 nucleotides align to TRBD2. This CDR3 has 18 residues. The ends lost 1 base at V and 2 bases at J; junction bases unmatched: 11. Germline-derived CDR1 and CDR2 are SGHRS and YFSETQ. The CDR3 sequence: CASSLLSGGPQSTDTQYF. The CDR3 bases are TGCGCCAGCAGCTTGCTTAGCGGGGGCCCGCAATCCACAGATACGCAGTATTTT.

J is TRBJ2-2 and V is TRBV5-1; D is perhaps TRBD2 (6 bases). Trimming stripped 2 bases from V and 4 bases from J, with 12 bases between. Germline V lookup: CDR1 SGHRS, CDR2 YFSETQ. CDR3 length equals 15 residues. The CDR3 nucleotides are TGCGCCAGCAGCTTCGACGGAGGGAGCACCGGGGAGCTGTTTTTT. The encoded protein is CASSFDGGSTGELFF.

The chain links TRBV7-2 to TRBJ2-1; 8 bases line up with TRBD2. Germline V gene lookup returns CDR1 SGHTA and CDR2 FQGNSA. The CDR3 is 15 amino acids. Trimming removed 1 base from V and 12 bases from J; junction bases left unmatched: 11. The CDR3 spells CASSLDRAGEGRQFF. The CDR3 nucleotides are TGTGCCAGCAGCTTAGATCGAGCGGGAGAAGGCAGGCAGTTCTTC.

As regards this clonotype: This may be a read error: a much more frequent sequence differs by one nucleotide. J is TRBJ1-2 and V is TRBV7-2; a possible D gene is TRBD1 (5 bases). Trimming left V 3 bases short and J 6 bases short, with 14 bases between. Germline V gene lookup returns CDR1 SGHTA and CDR2 FQGNSA. This CDR3 spans 14 amino acids. The CDR3 is CASSFVGGDHGYTF. The CDR3 DNA follows: TGTGCCAGCAGCTTTGTAGGCGGGGACCATGGCTACACCTTC.

V gene TRBV7-3 combines with J gene TRBJ2-7, with D maybe TRBD2 (6 bases). Germline assignment: CDR1 SGHTA and CDR2 FQGTGA. This CDR3 is 15 amino acids long. The V gene lost 5 bases and the J gene lost 3 bases, with 17 bases spanning the gap. DNA of the CDR3: TGTGCCAGCAGCATTTCAGGGTCGGAGGGCTACGAGCAGTACTTC. Protein: CASSISGSEGYEQYF.

The chain is built from TRBV20-1 and TRBJ1-2; 9 bases are a match to TRBD1. CDR1 and CDR2 from the germline V gene are DFQATT and SNEGSKA (reference sequence). Trimming cost V 5 bases and J 7 bases; bases outside gene matches: 17. This CDR3 comprises 16 residues. DNA for the CDR3: TGCAGTGCTCGACCGGCTGGACAGGGGAGGAGGGGTGGCTACACCTTC. It codes for CSARPAGQGRRGGYTF.

The chain joins TRBV12-3 or TRBV12-4 to TRBJ1-5; the match to TRBD1 covers 11 bases. Germline trimming cut 3 bases from V and 7 bases from J; bases unmatched to any gene: 2. The CDR3 loop spans 14 amino acids. CDR3 nucleotide sequence: TGTGCCAGCAGTTTCCGGGACAGGGGGCAGCCCCAGCATTTT. It translates to CASSFRDRGQPQHF.